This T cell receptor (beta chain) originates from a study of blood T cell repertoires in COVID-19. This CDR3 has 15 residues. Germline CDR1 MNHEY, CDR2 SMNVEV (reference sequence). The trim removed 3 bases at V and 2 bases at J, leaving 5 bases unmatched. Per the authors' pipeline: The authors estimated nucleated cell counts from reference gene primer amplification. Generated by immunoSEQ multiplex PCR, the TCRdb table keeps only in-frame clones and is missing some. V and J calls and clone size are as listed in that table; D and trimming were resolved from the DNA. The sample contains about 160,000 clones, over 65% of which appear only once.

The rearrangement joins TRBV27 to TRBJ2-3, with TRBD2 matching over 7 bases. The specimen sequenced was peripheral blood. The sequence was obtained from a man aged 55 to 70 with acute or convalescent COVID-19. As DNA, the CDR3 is TGTGCCAGCAGTTTTATCGGGGGGATCACAGATACGCAGTATTTT. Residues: CASSFIGGITDTQYF.